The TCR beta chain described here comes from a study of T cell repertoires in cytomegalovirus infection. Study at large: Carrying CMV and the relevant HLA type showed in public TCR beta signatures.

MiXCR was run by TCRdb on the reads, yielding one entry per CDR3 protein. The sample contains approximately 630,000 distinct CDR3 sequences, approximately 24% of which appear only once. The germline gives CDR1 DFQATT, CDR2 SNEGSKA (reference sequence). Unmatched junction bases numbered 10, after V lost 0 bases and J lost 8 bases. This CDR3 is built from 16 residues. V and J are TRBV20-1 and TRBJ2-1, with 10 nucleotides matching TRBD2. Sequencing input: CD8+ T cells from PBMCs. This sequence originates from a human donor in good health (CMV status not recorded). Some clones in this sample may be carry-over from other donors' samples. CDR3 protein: CSARDMGERGGYEQFF. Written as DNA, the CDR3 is TGCAGTGCTAGAGATATGGGCGAGCGGGGGGGCTATGAGCAGTTCTTC.